The subject of this entry is one T cell receptor beta chain. What it binds is unknown. Per the germline V gene, CDR1 is MNHEY and CDR2 is SMNVEV (reference sequence). CDR3 length equals 15 residues. V dropped 2 bases and J dropped 2; count of bases not matched to a gene: 3. This sample is drawn from a study of siplizumab effects on memory and regulatory T cells. Overall study findings and caveats: Solely a minor proportion of alloreactive clones could be assigned to unstimulated subsets.

Method: immunoSEQ multiplex PCR; TCRdb's copy keeps in-frame clones and lacks some. The table has 55,000 to 70,000 clones, approximately 95% seen once. The rearrangement uses TRBV27 and TRBJ2-1; 7 bases match TRBD2. This clonotype was obtained from a human donor in good health. The sample was CD8+ T cells sorted from blood. CDR3 loop: CASSLTSDPYNEQFF. Written as DNA, the CDR3 is TGTGCCAGCAGTTTAACTAGCGACCCCTACAATGAGCAGTTCTTC.